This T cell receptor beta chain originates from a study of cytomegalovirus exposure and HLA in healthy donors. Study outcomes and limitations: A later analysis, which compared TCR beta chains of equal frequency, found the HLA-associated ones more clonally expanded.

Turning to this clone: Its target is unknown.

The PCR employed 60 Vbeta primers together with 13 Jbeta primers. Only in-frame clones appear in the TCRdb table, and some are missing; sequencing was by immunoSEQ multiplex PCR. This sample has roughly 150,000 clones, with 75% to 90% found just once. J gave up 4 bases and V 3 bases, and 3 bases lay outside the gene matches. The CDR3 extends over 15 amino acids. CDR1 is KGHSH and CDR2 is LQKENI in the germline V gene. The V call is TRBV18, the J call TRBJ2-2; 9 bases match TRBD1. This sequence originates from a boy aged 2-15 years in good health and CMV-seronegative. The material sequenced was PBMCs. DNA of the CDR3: TGTGCCAGCTCACCCGGGACAGGGAGCACCGGGGAGCTGTTTTTT. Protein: CASSPGTGSTGELFF.